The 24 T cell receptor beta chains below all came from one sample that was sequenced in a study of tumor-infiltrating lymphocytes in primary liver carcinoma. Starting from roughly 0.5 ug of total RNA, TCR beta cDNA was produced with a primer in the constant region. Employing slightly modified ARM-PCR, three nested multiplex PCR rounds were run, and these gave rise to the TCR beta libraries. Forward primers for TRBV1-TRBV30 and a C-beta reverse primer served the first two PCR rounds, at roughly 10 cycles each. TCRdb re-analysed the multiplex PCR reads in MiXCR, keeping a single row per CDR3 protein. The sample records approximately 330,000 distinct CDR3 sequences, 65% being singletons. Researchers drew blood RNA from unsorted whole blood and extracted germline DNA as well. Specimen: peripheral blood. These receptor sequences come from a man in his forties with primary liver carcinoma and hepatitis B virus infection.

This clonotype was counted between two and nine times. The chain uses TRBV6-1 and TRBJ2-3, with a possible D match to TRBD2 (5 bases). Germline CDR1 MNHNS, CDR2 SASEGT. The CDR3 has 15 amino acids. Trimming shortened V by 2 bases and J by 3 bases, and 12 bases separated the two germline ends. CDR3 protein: CASSELEGVTDTQYF. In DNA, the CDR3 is TGTGCCAGCAGTGAACTAGAGGGAGTTACAGATACGCAGTATTTT.

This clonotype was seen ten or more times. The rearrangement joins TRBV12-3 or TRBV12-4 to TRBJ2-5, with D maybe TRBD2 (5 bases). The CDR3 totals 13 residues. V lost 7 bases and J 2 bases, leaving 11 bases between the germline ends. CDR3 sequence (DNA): TGTGCCAGCACCCATCCGGGACAAGAGACCCAGTACTTC. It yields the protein CASTHPGQETQYF.

The CDR3 here is CASSPTGKTTQYF. As DNA, the CDR3 is TGTGCCAGCAGTCCCACCGGGAAGACAACCCAGTACTTC. The rearrangement links TRBV11-3 to TRBJ2-5, with TRBD2 as a possible D gene (5 bases). The germline V and J ends were trimmed by 6 bases and 8 bases, with 16 bases remaining between them. CDR1 SGHNT and CDR2 YENEEA come from the germline V gene. This CDR3 comprises 13 residues.

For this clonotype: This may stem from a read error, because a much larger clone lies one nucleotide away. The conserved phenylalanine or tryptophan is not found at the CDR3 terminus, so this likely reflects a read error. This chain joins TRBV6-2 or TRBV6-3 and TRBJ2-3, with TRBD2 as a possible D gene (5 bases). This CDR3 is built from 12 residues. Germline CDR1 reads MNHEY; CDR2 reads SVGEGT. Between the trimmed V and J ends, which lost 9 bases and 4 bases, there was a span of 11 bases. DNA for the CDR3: TGTGCCAGTACTAGACGGGCAGATACGCAGTATTTG. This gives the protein CASTRRADTQYL.

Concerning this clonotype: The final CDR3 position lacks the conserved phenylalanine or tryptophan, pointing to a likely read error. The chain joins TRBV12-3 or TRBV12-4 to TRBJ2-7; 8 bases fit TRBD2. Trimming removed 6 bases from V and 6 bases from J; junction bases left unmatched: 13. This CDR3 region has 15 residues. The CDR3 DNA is TGTGCCAGCAGCCCCCTAAGCGGGAGAGGAGGCGAGCAGTACTCC. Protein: CASSPLSGRGGEQYS.

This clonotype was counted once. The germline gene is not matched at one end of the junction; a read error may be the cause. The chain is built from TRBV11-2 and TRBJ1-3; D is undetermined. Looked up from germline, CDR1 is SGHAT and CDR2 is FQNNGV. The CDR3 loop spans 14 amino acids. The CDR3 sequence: CDSSPIGDGNTIYF. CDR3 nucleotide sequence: TGTGACAGCAGCCCCATAGGTGATGGAAACACCATATATTTT.

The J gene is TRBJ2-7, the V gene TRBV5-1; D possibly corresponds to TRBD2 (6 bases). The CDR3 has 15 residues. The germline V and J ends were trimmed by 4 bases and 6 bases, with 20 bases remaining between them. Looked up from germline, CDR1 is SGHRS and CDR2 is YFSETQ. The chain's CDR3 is CASSRDWSLGGEQYF. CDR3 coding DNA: TGCGCCAGCAGCCGGGACTGGAGCCTCGGGGGCGAGCAGTACTTC.

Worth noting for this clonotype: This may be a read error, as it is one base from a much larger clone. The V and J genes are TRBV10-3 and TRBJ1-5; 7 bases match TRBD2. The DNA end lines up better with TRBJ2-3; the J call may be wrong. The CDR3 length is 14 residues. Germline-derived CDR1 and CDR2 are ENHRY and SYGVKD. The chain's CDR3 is CAISEWGGNQPQYF. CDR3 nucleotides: TGTGCCATCAGCGAGTGGGGGGGGAATCAGCCCCAGTATTTT.

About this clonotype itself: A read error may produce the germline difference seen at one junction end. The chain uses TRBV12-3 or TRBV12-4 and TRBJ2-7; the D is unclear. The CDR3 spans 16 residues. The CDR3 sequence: CVSSFVSGPSLYEQYF. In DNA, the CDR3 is TGTGTCAGCAGTTTTGTCTCCGGGCCATCCCTCTATGAGCAGTACTTC.

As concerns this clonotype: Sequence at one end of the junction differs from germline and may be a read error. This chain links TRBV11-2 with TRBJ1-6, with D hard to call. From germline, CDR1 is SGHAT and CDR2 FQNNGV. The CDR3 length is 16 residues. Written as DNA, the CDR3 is TGTGCCAACAGCTTCGGTGGGAGCTCCTATAATTCATCCCTCCACTTT. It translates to CANSFGGSSYNSSLHF. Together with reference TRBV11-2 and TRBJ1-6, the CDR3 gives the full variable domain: EAGVAQSPRYKIIEKRQSVAFWCNPISGHATLYWYQQILGQGPKLLIQFQNNGVVDDSQLPKDRFSAERLKGVDSTLKIQPAKLEDSAVYLCANSFGGSSYNSSLHFGNGTRLTVT.

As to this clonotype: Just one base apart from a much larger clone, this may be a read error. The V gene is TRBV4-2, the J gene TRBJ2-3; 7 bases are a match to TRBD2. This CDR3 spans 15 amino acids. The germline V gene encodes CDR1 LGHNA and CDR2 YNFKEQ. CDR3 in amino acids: CVSSPTGTITDTQYF. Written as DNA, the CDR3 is TGTGTCAGCAGCCCAACCGGGACTATCACAGATACGCAGTATTTT.

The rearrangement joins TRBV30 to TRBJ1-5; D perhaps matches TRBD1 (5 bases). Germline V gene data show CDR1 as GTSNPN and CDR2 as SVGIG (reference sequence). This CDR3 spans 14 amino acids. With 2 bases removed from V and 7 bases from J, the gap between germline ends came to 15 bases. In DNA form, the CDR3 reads TGTGCCTGGAGTTCTCCAGGGACTGGACAGCCCCAGCATTTT. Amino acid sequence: CAWSSPGTGQPQHF.

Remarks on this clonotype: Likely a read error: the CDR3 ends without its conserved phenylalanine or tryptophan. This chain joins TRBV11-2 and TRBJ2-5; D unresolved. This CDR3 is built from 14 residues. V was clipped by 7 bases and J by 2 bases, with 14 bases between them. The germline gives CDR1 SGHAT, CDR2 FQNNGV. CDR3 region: CASKLNGIQETQYI. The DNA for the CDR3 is TGTGCCAGCAAACTTAACGGAATTCAAGAGACCCAGTACATC.

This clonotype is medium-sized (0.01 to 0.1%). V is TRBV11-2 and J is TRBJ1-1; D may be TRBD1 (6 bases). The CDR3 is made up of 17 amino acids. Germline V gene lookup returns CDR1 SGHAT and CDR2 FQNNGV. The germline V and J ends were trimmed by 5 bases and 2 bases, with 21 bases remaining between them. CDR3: CASSRRVSQGSNTEAFF. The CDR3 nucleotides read TGTGCCAGCAGCCGCCGGGTTTCACAGGGTAGTAACACTGAAGCTTTCTTT.

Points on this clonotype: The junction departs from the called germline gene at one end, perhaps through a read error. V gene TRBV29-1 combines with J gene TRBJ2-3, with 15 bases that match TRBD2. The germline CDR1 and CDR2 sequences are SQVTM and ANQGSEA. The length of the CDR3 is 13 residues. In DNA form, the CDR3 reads TGTAGCGGTGGACTAGCGGGAGGGGATGCGCAGTATTTT. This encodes CSGGLAGGDAQYF.

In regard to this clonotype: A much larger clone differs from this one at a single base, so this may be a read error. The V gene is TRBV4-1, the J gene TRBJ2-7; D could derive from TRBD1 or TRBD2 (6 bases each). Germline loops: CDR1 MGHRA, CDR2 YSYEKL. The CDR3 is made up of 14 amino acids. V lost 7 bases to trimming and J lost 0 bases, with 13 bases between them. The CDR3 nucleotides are TGCGCCAGCAACCCTCCGGGGGCCTCCTACGAGCAGTACTTC. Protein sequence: CASNPPGASYEQYF.

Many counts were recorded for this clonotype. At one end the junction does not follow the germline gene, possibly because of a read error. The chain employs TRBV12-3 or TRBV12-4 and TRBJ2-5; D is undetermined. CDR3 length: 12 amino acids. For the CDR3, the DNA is TGTGCCACCAGTCTTGGGCAAGAGACCCAGTACTTC. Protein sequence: CATSLGQETQYF.

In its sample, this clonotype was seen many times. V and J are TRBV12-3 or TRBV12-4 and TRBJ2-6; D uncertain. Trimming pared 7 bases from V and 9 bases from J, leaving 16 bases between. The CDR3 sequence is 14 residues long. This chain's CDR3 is CASTANRLHNVLTF. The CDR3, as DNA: TGTGCCAGCACCGCCAACAGACTCCACAACGTCCTGACTTTC.

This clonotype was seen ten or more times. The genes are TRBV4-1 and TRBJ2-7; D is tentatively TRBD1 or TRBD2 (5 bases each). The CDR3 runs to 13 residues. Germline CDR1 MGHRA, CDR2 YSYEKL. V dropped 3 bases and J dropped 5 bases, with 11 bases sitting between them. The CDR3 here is CASSQQGPNEQYF. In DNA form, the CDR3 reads TGCGCCAGCAGCCAGCAGGGACCGAACGAGCAGTACTTC.

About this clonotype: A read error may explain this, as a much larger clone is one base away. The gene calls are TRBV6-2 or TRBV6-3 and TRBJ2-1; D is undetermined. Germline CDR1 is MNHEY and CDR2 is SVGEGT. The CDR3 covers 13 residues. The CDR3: CASNYSFWDEQFF. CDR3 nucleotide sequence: TGTGCCAGCAATTACTCGTTTTGGGATGAGCAGTTCTTC.

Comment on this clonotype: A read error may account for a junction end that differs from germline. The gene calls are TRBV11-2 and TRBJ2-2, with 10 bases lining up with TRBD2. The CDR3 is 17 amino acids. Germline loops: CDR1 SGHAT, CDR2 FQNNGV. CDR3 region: CTSNLDSGRTNTGEPFF. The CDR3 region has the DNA TGTACCAGCAACTTAGATAGCGGGAGGACGAACACCGGGGAGCCGTTTTTT.

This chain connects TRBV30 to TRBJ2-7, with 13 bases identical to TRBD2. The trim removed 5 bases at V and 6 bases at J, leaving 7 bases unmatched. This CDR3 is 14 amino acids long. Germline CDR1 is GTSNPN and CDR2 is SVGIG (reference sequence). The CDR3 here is CAWARTSGSLEQYF. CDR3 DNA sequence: TGTGCCTGGGCCCGGACTAGCGGGAGTCTCGAGCAGTACTTC.

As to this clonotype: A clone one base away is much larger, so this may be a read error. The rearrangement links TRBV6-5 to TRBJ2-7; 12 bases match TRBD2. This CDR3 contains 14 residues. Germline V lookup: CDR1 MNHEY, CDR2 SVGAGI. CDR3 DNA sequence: TGTGGCAGCAGTCATGGGACTAGCGGGTACGAGCAGTACTTC. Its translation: CGSSHGTSGYEQYF.

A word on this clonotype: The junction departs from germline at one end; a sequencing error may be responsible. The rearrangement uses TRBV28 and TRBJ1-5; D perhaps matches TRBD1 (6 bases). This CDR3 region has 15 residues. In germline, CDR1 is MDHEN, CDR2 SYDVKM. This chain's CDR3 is CANSLWGAGSQPQHF. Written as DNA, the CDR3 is TGTGCCAACAGTTTATGGGGGGCAGGGAGTCAGCCCCAGCATTTT.